This note documents a single T cell receptor beta chain sequence. What it binds is not known. The data were taken from a study of T cell responses to AZD1222 COVID-19 vaccine. Study-level points and caveats: CD4 TCRs associated with vaccination spanned spike, dominating at 160-218 and 743-854.

Profiling relied on immunoSEQ multiplex PCR, and the TCRdb table lists in-frame clones only, not all of them. The sample carries approximately 100,000 clones, about 86% recorded once. Trimming took 5 bases from V and 9 from J, leaving 16 bases between them. This CDR3 comprises 12 residues. Per germline, CDR1 SQVTM and CDR2 ANQGSEA. The source of this sequence is an adult in good health. The chain uses TRBV29-1 and TRBJ2-5; no clear D gene. The sample consisted of peripheral blood, taken on day 0 of AZD1222 vaccination. CDR3 amino acids: CSVLAEGLAQYF. The CDR3 DNA is TGCAGCGTTCTGGCCGAAGGTCTGGCCCAGTACTTC.